The 10 T cell receptor beta chains given below trace back to one sample, sequenced in a study of tumor-infiltrating lymphocytes in primary liver carcinoma. Germline DNA was also extracted, and blood RNA was taken from unsorted whole blood. TCR beta cDNA was prepared out of 450 to 500 ng total RNA by means of a constant-region primer. Generation of the TCR beta libraries relied on three nested multiplex PCR rounds using slightly modified ARM-PCR. A C-beta reverse primer and TRBV1-TRBV30 forward primers served in each of the first two PCR rounds, at 10 cycles apiece. Using its own MiXCR run on the multiplex PCR reads, TCRdb lists one record per CDR3 protein. The table shows hundreds of thousands of distinct CDR3 sequences, with around three fifths occurring only once. The sequencing input was peripheral blood. The receptors shown here come from a man aged 35 to 55 with primary liver carcinoma and hepatitis B virus infection.

Details on this clonotype: This may stem from a read error, because a much larger clone lies one nucleotide away. The V gene is TRBV7-8, the J gene TRBJ2-1; 9 nucleotides match TRBD2. Germline lookup yields CDR1 SGHVS and CDR2 FQNEAQ. The CDR3 sequence is 16 residues long. The CDR3 loop reads CVSSLSWGSGGNEQFF. The CDR3 DNA reads as TGTGTCAGCAGCTTAAGCTGGGGTAGCGGGGGCAATGAGCAGTTCTTC.

This sequence joins TRBV5-1 and TRBJ2-7; the D gene is possibly TRBD1 (5 bases). The CDR3 has 12 residues. The V gene's germline CDR1 is SGHRS and CDR2 YFSETQ. With 4 bases removed from V and 7 bases from J, the gap between germline ends came to 12 bases. CDR3 coding DNA: TGCGCCAGCAGCACCGCACCAGGGGAGCAGTACTTC. It codes for CASSTAPGEQYF. Using reference TRBV5-1 and TRBJ2-7 for the parts outside the CDR3, the full variable domain is KAGVTQTPRYLIKTRGQQVTLSCSPISGHRSVSWYQQTPGQGLQFLFEYFSETQRNKGNFPGRFSGRQFSNSRSEMNVSTLELGDSALYLCASSTAPGEQYFGPGTRLTVT.

This clonotype has only one observation. A much larger clone differs from this one at a single base, so this may be a read error. No conserved phenylalanine or tryptophan ends this CDR3, so it is likely a read error. The J gene is TRBJ2-1, the V gene TRBV6-5; TRBD1 matches at 9 bases. The J segment lost 7 bases and the V segment lost 5 bases, leaving 9 bases of the junction unmatched. The germline V gene has CDR1 MNHEY and CDR2 SVGAGI. The CDR3 covers 15 residues. The CDR3 DNA reads as TGTGCCAGCAGTCCCGGGACAGGGTGGGGAAATGAGCAGTTCTTG. This gives the protein CASSPGTGWGNEQFL.

The sample holds one count of this clonotype. This may come from a read error, since a much larger clone is one base off. The V and J genes are TRBV5-1 and TRBJ2-1; 9 bases are a match to TRBD2. This CDR3 has 13 residues. J gave up 9 bases and V 10 bases, and 11 bases lay outside the gene matches. Germline V gene sequence: CDR1 SGHRS, CDR2 YFSETQ. The CDR3 reads CASQREEGSEQFF. The CDR3 bases are TGCGCCTCCCAGCGGGAGGAGGGCAGTGAGCAGTTCTTC.

The gene calls are TRBV12-3 or TRBV12-4 and TRBJ2-2; 11 bases map to TRBD1. The CDR3 runs to 14 residues. Trimming at V came to 6 bases and at J to 8 bases, leaving 5 bases not matched to a gene. CDR3: CASRGQGVSGELFF. The DNA of the CDR3 is TGTGCCAGCAGGGGACAGGGGGTTAGTGGGGAGCTGTTTTTT.

Details on this clonotype: A read error may produce the germline difference seen at one junction end. V usage is TRBV11-2 and J usage is TRBJ2-1, with D perhaps TRBD1 or TRBD2 (5 bases each). Germline-derived CDR1 and CDR2 are SGHAT and FQNNGV. This CDR3 is 14 amino acids long. CDR3 nucleotide sequence: TGCGCCAGCAGCATACAGGTAGCGCAGGATGAGCAGTTCTTC. Translating gives CASSIQVAQDEQFF.

Regarding this clonotype: As the CDR3 is not closed by the conserved phenylalanine or tryptophan, this likely results from a read error. The V call is TRBV29-1, the J call TRBJ2-7, with a possible D match to TRBD1 (5 bases). Germline V gene lookup returns CDR1 SQVTM and CDR2 ANQGSEA. The CDR3 covers 13 residues. V shed 6 bases and J shed 3 bases, with 15 bases lying between them. As DNA, the CDR3 is TGCAGCGTGGTGGCAGGGTCCCACTACGAGCAGTACCTC. This translates into CSVVAGSHYEQYL.

With regard to this clonotype: Because the CDR3 is missing its conserved closing phenylalanine or tryptophan, this is likely a read error. V gene TRBV6-2 or TRBV6-3 combines with J gene TRBJ2-6, with D uncertain. V gave up 6 bases and J gave up 4 bases, with 13 bases separating them. Germline V gene sequence: CDR1 MNHEY, CDR2 SVGEGT. The CDR3 runs 15 residues. Here the CDR3 reads CASRPRVSGANVLTS. The DNA of the CDR3 is TGTGCCAGCAGGCCCAGAGTTTCAGGGGCCAACGTCCTGACTTCC.

A few counts support this clonotype. V is TRBV11-2 and J is TRBJ2-1; unclear D gene. The J call may not be correct, given that the DNA end is closer to TRBJ2-7. The CDR3 contains 13 residues. Germline CDR1 reads SGHAT; CDR2 reads FQNNGV. The CDR3 here is CASSLGQVREQYF. As DNA, the CDR3 is TGTGCCAGCAGCTTAGGTCAGGTCAGGGAGCAGTACTTC.

On this clonotype itself: The conserved phenylalanine or tryptophan normally closing the CDR3 is absent here, so this likely arose from a read error. The chain uses TRBV11-3 and TRBJ1-1; 7 bases match TRBD1. V shed 5 bases, J shed 8 bases, and the junction held 14 bases outside the gene matches. Per the germline V gene, CDR1 is SGHNT and CDR2 is YENEEA. The CDR3 has 15 amino acids. The CDR3 nucleotides are TGTGCCAGCAGCCCCGGGAGGGGGCGGGCGAACGAAGCTTTCTTA. Residues: CASSPGRGRANEAFL.